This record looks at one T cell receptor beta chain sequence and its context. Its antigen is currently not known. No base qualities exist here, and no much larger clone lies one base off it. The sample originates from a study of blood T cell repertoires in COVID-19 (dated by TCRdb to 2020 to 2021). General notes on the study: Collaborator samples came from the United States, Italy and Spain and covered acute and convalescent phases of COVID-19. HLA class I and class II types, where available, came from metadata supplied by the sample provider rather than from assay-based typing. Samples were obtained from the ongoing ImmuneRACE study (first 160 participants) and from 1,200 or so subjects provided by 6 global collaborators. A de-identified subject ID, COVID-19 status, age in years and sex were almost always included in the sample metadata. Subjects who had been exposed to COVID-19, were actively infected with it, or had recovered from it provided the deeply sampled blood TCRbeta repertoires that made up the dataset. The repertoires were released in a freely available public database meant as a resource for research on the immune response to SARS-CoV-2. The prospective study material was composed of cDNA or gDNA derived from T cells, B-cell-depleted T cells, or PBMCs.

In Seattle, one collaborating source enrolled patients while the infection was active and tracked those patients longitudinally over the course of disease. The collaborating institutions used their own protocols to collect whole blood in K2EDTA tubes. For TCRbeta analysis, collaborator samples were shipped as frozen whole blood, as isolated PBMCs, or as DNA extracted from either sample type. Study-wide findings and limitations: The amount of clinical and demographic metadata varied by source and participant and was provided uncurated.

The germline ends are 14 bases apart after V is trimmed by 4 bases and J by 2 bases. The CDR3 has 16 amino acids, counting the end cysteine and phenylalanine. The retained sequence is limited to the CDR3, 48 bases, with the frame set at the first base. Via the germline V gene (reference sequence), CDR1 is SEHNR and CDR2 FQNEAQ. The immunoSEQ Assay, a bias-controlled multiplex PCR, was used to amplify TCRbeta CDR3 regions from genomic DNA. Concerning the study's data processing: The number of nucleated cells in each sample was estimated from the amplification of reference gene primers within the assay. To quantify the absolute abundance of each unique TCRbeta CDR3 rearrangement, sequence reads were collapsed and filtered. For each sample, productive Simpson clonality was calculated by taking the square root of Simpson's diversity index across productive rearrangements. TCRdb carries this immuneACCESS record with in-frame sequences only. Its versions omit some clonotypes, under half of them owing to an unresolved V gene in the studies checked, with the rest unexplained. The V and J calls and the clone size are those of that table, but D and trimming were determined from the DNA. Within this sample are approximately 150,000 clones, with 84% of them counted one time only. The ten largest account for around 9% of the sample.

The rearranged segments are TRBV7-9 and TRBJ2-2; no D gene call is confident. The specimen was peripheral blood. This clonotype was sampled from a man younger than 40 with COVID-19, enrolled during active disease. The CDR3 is CASSSYPSGNTGELFF. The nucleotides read TGTGCCAGCAGCTCCTACCCTTCAGGAAACACCGGGGAGCTGTTTTTT. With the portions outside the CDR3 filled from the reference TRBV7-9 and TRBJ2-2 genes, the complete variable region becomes DTGVSQNPRHKITKRGQNVTFRCDPISEHNRLYWYRQTLGQGPEFLTYFQNEAQLEKSRLLSDRFSAERPKGSFSTLEIQRTEQGDSAMYLCASSSYPSGNTGELFFGEGSRLTVL.